What follows is one TCR beta chain and its context. Its antigen is unknown. No quality values exist for individual bases; no much larger clone is one base distant. Donors were a few dozen systemically healthy Caucasian individuals from Russia aged roughly 6 to 90 years. About 9.6 milliliters of peripheral blood were collected from each donor into EDTA-treated Vacutainer tubes. Ficoll-Paque density-gradient centrifugation was used to isolate PBMCs, with at least 6.5 million per sample. Trizol reagent was used to extract total RNA from PBMCs, with at least 6 micrograms per sample. The percentages of naive CD45RAhigh/CD27high T cells were determined by flow cytometry on a PBMC aliquot from every donor. Receptor amplification or capture employed 5' RACE. These reads were obtained on an Illumina HiSeq 2500. A second PCR of about 7 to 12 cycles was run with a J-beta primer mix and a sample-barcoded 5' primer. A template-switch 5' adaptor carrying 12 random nucleotides introduced a unique molecular identifier onto each TCR beta cDNA molecule. At least 3 million CDR3-containing paired-end reads were obtained from each sample. The Mint cDNA synthesis kit, primed by a TRBC-specific oligonucleotide, was used to synthesize first-strand cDNA from all RNA. Following uracil-DNA glycosylase treatment, all cDNA underwent a first 18-cycle PCR with the universal primers M1SS and BC2_uni_R. The original pipeline was this. For normalization, 1 million high-quality reads were randomly selected from each sample, with every read carrying a distinct molecular identifier. Instead of being binned into consensus sequences, reads with shared molecular identifiers were discarded. MiTCR, with a Q25 quality threshold and the strictest error-elimination algorithm, was used for CDR3 identification, clonotype clustering and error correction. A nonparametric unseen species model with Euler transformation was used to estimate lower-bound total TCR beta diversity. TCRdb passed the public sequencing reads through fastp at Q25 and MiXCR, retaining productive beta sequences. Every entry covers one CDR3 protein and lists the most common genes and DNA from its rows. The authors' filters were not applied to this entry. This sample holds approximately 1,100,000 distinct CDR3 sequences; more than 35% were observed only once. The ten largest account for around 18% of the sample.

The data derive from a study of blood T cells in healthy people across ages (dated by TCRdb to about 2015). Notes on the research overall: Template switching captured roughly one uniquely barcoded TCR beta cDNA molecule per two T cells in model experiments. For two donors (one aged 18 to 29 and one aged 80 or older), the study analyzed two additional independent replicas of 1 million unique cDNA reads from the same blood draw. Donors were grouped into four age groups: young (average approximately 15 years), middle-aged (39), aged (roughly 67) and long-lived (approximately 75). Donors of different ages were randomly distributed across sequencing lanes to avoid experimental bias. The study measured age-related changes in TCR beta repertoire diversity using deep sequencing normalized with unique cDNA molecular identifiers.

Per the germline V gene, MNHEY is the CDR1 and SVGAGI is the CDR2. Spanning cysteine to phenylalanine, the CDR3 consists of 15 amino acids. Kept here is only the CDR3 DNA, which spans 45 bases and is read in frame from base 1. Trimming accounts for 7 bases at V and 1 base at J, while the number of junction bases matched to no gene is 10. The research as a whole found: The percentage of naive T cells measured by flow cytometry correlated strongly with observed TCR beta diversity. Compared with the aged group, more naive CD4+ T cells, fewer expanded clones and increased TCR diversity were shown by the long-lived group, suggesting age selection. Donor CMV infection status was unknown, potentially confounding age-related changes in expanded clonotypes. Total diversity estimates from one million sequenced T cells were considered lower bounds and underestimates. Bulk unsorted PBMC profiling prevented conclusive comparison of naive and antigen-experienced compartments. As age increased, observed TCR beta diversity per million T cells dropped in a roughly linear way, and a significant reduction was already evident by age 40.

The TCR was taken from a woman in her sixties or seventies in good health. In this chain, TRBV6-5 is recombined with TRBJ2-7; 7 central bases correspond to TRBD1. The sequencing sample was made of blood. The nucleotide sequence is given as TGTGCCAGCACACCCACGACAGGGTGGTCCTACGAGCAGTACTTC. Translated, this gives CASTPTTGWSYEQYF.